This TCR beta chain was retrieved from a study of beta chain features in type 1 diabetes. Regarding the study as a whole: In these data, an HLA type influence on TCRB rearrangement remained unresolved.

Every bit of the isolated RNA underwent reverse transcription, so sequencing read expressed TCRB transcripts. Using immunoSEQ multiplex PCR, the repertoire was profiled, and TCRdb retains in-frame clones only, with some absent. The sample consists of about 140,000 clones, 6.9% of them appearing once. The CDR3 runs to 14 residues. V lost 4 bases and J 0 bases, leaving 10 bases between the germline ends. The germline V gene encodes CDR1 SGHTA and CDR2 FQGTGA. This clone turned up a few times. No antigen is known for it. The sample comprised central memory CD4+ T cells from blood. V and J are TRBV7-3 and TRBJ2-7; weak D call: TRBD1 (6 bases). This receptor was obtained from a woman in her twenties or thirties in good health. The CDR3 region has the DNA TGTGCCAGCAGCTCCTCAGGGGACTCCTACGAGCAGTACTTC. The encoded protein is CASSSSGDSYEQYF. Complete variable domain (other parts from reference TRBV7-3 and TRBJ2-7): GAGVSQTPSNKVTEKGKYVELRCDPISGHTALYWYRQSLGQGPEFLIYFQGTGAADDSGLPNDRFFAVRPEGSVSTLKIQRTERGDSAVYLCASSSSGDSYEQYFGPGTRLTVT.